This passage covers 8 T cell receptor beta chains from one sample sequenced in a study of OX40 agonist ivuxolimab in advanced cancers. The data were produced by immunoSEQ multiplex PCR, yet TCRdb's version contains in-frame clones alone and is incomplete. Of 75,000 to 100,000 clones in the sample, under 85% were seen once. The specimen comprised CD4+ or CD8+ T cells sorted from blood, sampled in a trial of the OX40 agonist ivuxolimab. The source of these receptors is an adult with an advanced solid tumor such as melanoma, head and neck, liver or kidney cancer.

The rearrangement uses TRBV7-2 and TRBJ1-1; possible D gene TRBD1, 6 bases. The V gene lost 4 bases and the J gene lost 3 bases, with 15 bases spanning the gap. The CDR3 runs 15 residues. The germline V gene encodes CDR1 SGHTA and CDR2 FQGNSA. The CDR3 DNA is TGTGCCAGCAGCTCCGGAGGACAGTACTACACTGAAGCTTTCTTT. Translation gives CASSSGGQYYTEAFF.

The chain joins TRBV5-6 to TRBJ2-2, with TRBD2 matching 9 bases. Trimming at V came to 0 bases and at J to 4 bases, leaving 4 bases not matched to a gene. The CDR3 covers 16 residues. Germline V gene lookup returns CDR1 SGHDT and CDR2 YYEEEE. CDR3 in DNA: TGTGCCAGCAGCTTGGCCACTAGCGGGCTCACCGGGGAGCTGTTTTTT. This translates into CASSLATSGLTGELFF.

The rearrangement joins TRBV14 to TRBJ2-3; TRBD1 aligns across 11 bases. The V and J ends lost 1 base and 5 bases, in that order; junction bases with no gene match: 5. The CDR3 runs to 16 residues. CDR1 is SGHDN and CDR2 is FVKESK in the germline V gene. For the CDR3, the DNA is TGTGCCAGCAGCCAAGTCTGGACAGGGGGCGTAGATACGCAGTATTTT. Its translation is CASSQVWTGGVDTQYF.

This chain connects TRBV20-1 to TRBJ1-1; TRBD1 is a possible D gene (6 bases). CDR3 length equals 11 residues. Germline assignment: CDR1 DFQATT and CDR2 SNEGSKA (reference sequence). V lost 4 bases to trimming and J lost 8 bases, with 11 bases between them. DNA for the CDR3: TGCAGTGCTATGGACAGTCTAGAAGCTTTCTTT. Its translation: CSAMDSLEAFF.

V gene TRBV6-6 combines with J gene TRBJ1-5; D remains ambiguous. Germline CDR1 reads MNHNY; CDR2 reads SVGAGI (reference sequence). CDR3 size: 12 residues. The V end was cut by 6 bases, the J end by 7 bases, with 10 bases between. In DNA, the CDR3 is TGTGCCAGCAGCTCGCACTCCCAGCCCCAGCATTTT. Its translation is CASSSHSQPQHF.

This chain connects TRBV7-2 to TRBJ2-3; 9 bases align to TRBD2. Germline CDR1 SGHTA, CDR2 FQGNSA. After removal of 5 bases from V and 4 bases from J, the junction contained 10 bases not matched to a gene. The CDR3 covers 16 residues. The CDR3 sequence is CASSIVAGVGSDTQYF. The CDR3 DNA sequence: TGTGCCAGCAGCATCGTAGCGGGAGTAGGCTCAGATACGCAGTATTTT.

In the case of this clone: The identical CDR3 is also encoded by other nucleotide sequences in the sample. This chain joins TRBV19 and TRBJ1-3; unclear D gene. The CDR3 extends over 13 amino acids. Looked up from germline, CDR1 is LNHDA and CDR2 is SQIVND (reference sequence). Trimming removed 8 bases from V and 2 bases from J, with 10 bases in between. CDR3 sequence (DNA): TGTGCCAGTTCAATTGGGGCTGGAAACACCATATATTTT. Its translation is CASSIGAGNTIYF.

V usage is TRBV6-4 and J usage is TRBJ2-1; D is unclear. V lost 7 bases and J 7 bases, leaving 14 bases between the germline ends. Germline V gives CDR1 MRHNA, CDR2 SNTAGT. The CDR3 length is 13 residues. CDR3 in DNA: TGTGCCAGCAAAGTTCAAGAAGTAAATGAGCAGTTCTTC. Encoded protein: CASKVQEVNEQFF.